Presented here are 21 T cell receptor beta chains from one specimen sequenced in a study of blood T cell repertoires in COVID-19. Measured with immunoSEQ multiplex PCR; TCRdb has only the in-frame clones, and not every one. Of 100,000 to 150,000 clones listed, over 80% were seen once; the top ten hold 1.9%. Input material: peripheral blood. The receptors were sampled from a man aged 70 or older with acute or convalescent COVID-19.

The chain combines TRBV5-1 with TRBJ1-1; TRBD1 matches at 12 bases. This CDR3 has 16 residues. The trim removed 4 bases at V and 4 bases at J, leaving 8 bases unmatched. CDR1 SGHRS and CDR2 YFSETQ come from the germline V gene. The CDR3: CASSAGQGAGSTEAFF. The CDR3 DNA reads as TGCGCCAGCAGCGCGGGACAGGGGGCAGGGAGCACTGAAGCTTTCTTT.

This chain uses TRBV5-6 with TRBJ2-1; 11 bases line up with TRBD2. Germline lookup yields CDR1 SGHDT and CDR2 YYEEEE. CDR3 size: 15 residues. Germline trimming cut 0 bases from V and 12 bases from J; bases unmatched to any gene: 8. CDR3 sequence reads: CASSLGLAGHLRQFF. Here the CDR3 DNA reads TGTGCCAGCAGCTTGGGACTAGCGGGACATTTGAGGCAGTTCTTC. Combining the CDR3 with reference TRBV5-6 and TRBJ2-1 gives the whole variable domain DAGVTQSPTHLIKTRGQQVTLRCSPKSGHDTVSWYQQALGQGPQFIFQYYEEEERQRGNFPDRFSGHQFPNYSSELNVNALLLGDSALYLCASSLGLAGHLRQFFGPGTRLTVL.

The chain couples TRBV5-5 to TRBJ1-1; D is ambiguous. Germline lookup yields CDR1 SGHKS and CDR2 YYEKEE (reference sequence). The CDR3 has 16 amino acids. With 5 bases removed from V and 2 bases from J, the gap between germline ends came to 19 bases. CDR3 residues: CASSQRVRVFNTEAFF. CDR3 DNA: TGTGCCAGCAGTCAAAGAGTAAGAGTTTTTAACACTGAAGCTTTCTTT.

The chain links TRBV29-1 to TRBJ1-1; D may be TRBD1 (6 bases). The CDR3 is 13 residues long. The germline V gene encodes CDR1 SQVTM and CDR2 ANQGSEA. V was shortened by 6 bases and J by 5 bases, with 16 bases between the two germline ends. CDR3 nucleotide sequence: TGCAGCGTCGGGCAGGGGTCGGGGACTGAAGCTTTCTTT. It yields the protein CSVGQGSGTEAFF.

V gene TRBV6-5 combines with J gene TRBJ1-4; the match to TRBD1 covers 10 bases. The CDR3 is 15 residues long. V lost 4 bases and J lost 5; bases outside the gene matches: 4. Germline lookup yields CDR1 MNHEY and CDR2 SVGAGI. The CDR3 loop is CASSSSGQGNEKLFF. The CDR3 bases are TGTGCCAGCAGTTCCTCGGGACAGGGGAATGAAAAACTGTTTTTT.

The chain carries TRBV10-2 and TRBJ2-7, with TRBD2 identical over 8 bases. Trimming at V came to 7 bases and at J to 1 base, leaving 9 bases not matched to a gene. The CDR3 covers 15 residues. CDR1 is WSHSY and CDR2 is SAAADI in the germline V gene. CDR3 DNA: TGCGCCAGCATCGAGGGCGGGGGGACTTCCTACGAGCAGTACTTC. Its protein product is CASIEGGGTSYEQYF.

The V call is TRBV21-1, the J call TRBJ2-7; the table calls TRBD1, which could not be checked here. TRBV21-1 constitutes a pseudogene. The CDR3 has 17 residues. CDR3 residues: CASKKRGVRTGVYEQYF. The CDR3 region has the DNA TGTGCCAGCAAAAAAAGAGGGGTGCGGACAGGGGTCTACGAGCAGTACTTC.

This rearrangement joins TRBV18 to TRBJ1-2, with 7 bases lining up with TRBD1. The germline CDR1 and CDR2 sequences are KGHSH and LQKENI. This CDR3 is 15 amino acids long. The junction had 4 bases not matched to a gene; V was cut back by 3 bases and J by 0 bases. The CDR3 sequence: CASSPRTGANYGYTF. In nucleotides, the CDR3 is TGTGCCAGCTCACCCCGGACAGGAGCTAACTATGGCTACACCTTC.

The rearrangement links TRBV7-9 to TRBJ2-3, with 9 nucleotides matching TRBD2. J lost 0 bases, V lost 4 bases, and 11 bases had no gene match. CDR1 SEHNR and CDR2 FQNEAQ come from the germline V gene (reference sequence). The CDR3 consists of 18 residues. The CDR3: CASSYPGTSPYSTDTQYF. DNA for the CDR3: TGTGCCAGCAGCTATCCCGGGACTAGCCCCTATAGCACAGATACGCAGTATTTT.

V and J are TRBV28 and TRBJ1-2, with D unclear. Between the trimmed V and J ends, which lost 4 bases and 4 bases, there was a span of 13 bases. Per germline, CDR1 MDHEN and CDR2 SYDVKM. There are 14 residues in the CDR3. The CDR3 region is CASSSGGRSYGYTF. The CDR3 nucleotides read TGTGCCAGCAGTTCAGGTGGGAGAAGCTATGGCTACACCTTC.

The chain employs TRBV5-4 and TRBJ2-7; tentative D call: TRBD2 (5 bases). The length of the CDR3 is 14 residues. Germline V CDR1 and CDR2: SGHNT, YYREEE (reference sequence). Trimming cost V 4 bases and J 2 bases, with 13 bases left between them. This CDR3 reads CASSPGGGPYEQYF. The CDR3 coding sequence is TGTGCCAGCAGCCCAGGTGGAGGCCCCTACGAGCAGTACTTC.

This clone appeared once. V and J are TRBV10-3 and TRBJ2-5; 7 nucleotides align to TRBD2. CDR1 is ENHRY, CDR2 SYGVKD, per germline. Trimming took 4 bases from V and 5 from J; bases not matched to a gene: 4. The CDR3 has 13 amino acids. CDR3 nucleotide sequence: TGTGCCATCAGTGGGGGGGGTCGGGAGACCCAGTACTTC. Residues: CAISGGGRETQYF.

This chain links TRBV6-7 with TRBJ2-7; TRBD1 matches at 7 bases. TRBV6-7 has ORF status, its function being uncertain. The CDR3 runs to 15 residues. The J segment lost 4 bases and the V segment lost 8 bases, leaving 14 bases of the junction unmatched. CDR3 DNA sequence: TGTGCCAGCCCTTACCTTAAACAGGGGAGATACGAGCAGTACTTC. This sequence encodes CASPYLKQGRYEQYF.

The V and J genes are TRBV5-1 and TRBJ1-2; D gene ambiguous. The CDR3 runs 13 residues. From germline, CDR1 is SGHRS and CDR2 YFSETQ. Trimming shortened V by 7 bases and J by 6 bases, and 16 bases separated the two germline ends. CDR3 sequence reads: CASAPQRAHGYTF. In nucleotides, the CDR3 is TGCGCCAGCGCCCCCCAGCGGGCCCATGGCTACACCTTC.

This clone was detected only a few times. The rearrangement links TRBV7-2 to TRBJ1-1, with TRBD1 matching 11 bases. CDR3 size: 15 residues. Trimming at V came to 2 bases and at J to 5 bases, leaving 4 bases not matched to a gene. Germline assignment: CDR1 SGHTA and CDR2 FQGNSA. The CDR3 DNA sequence: TGTGCCAGCAGCTTATGGGGACAGGGGGGGACTGAAGCTTTCTTT. Its protein product is CASSLWGQGGTEAFF.

The chain employs TRBV18 and TRBJ2-2, with D perhaps TRBD1 (6 bases). Germline CDR1 reads KGHSH; CDR2 reads LQKENI. The CDR3 is made up of 15 amino acids. V was clipped by 6 bases and J by 6 bases, with 17 bases between them. CDR3 DNA sequence: TGTGCCAGCTCCCTTCTTATGGGGGCCGCCGGGGAGCTGTTTTTT. Amino acid sequence: CASSLLMGAAGELFF. The complete variable domain, with remaining parts taken from reference TRBV18 and TRBJ2-2, reads NAGVMQNPRHLVRRRGQEARLRCSPMKGHSHVYWYRQLPEEGLKFMVYLQKENIIDESGMPKERFSAEFPKEGPSILRIQQVVRGDSAAYFCASSLLMGAAGELFFGEGSRLTVL.

The chain couples TRBV2 to TRBJ1-2, with 7 bases fitting TRBD1. Germline V CDR1 and CDR2: SNHLY, FYNNEI. There are 14 residues in the CDR3. J lost 4 bases, V lost 4 bases, and 6 bases had no gene match. The DNA for the CDR3 is TGTGCCAGCAGTGTCCGGGACAGAGCCTATGGCTACACCTTC. This gives the protein CASSVRDRAYGYTF.

The chain employs TRBV6-1 and TRBJ2-3, with TRBD1 matching 9 bases. This CDR3 has 15 amino acids. J gave up 2 bases and V 10 bases, and 10 bases lay outside the gene matches. Germline V lookup: CDR1 MNHNS, CDR2 SASEGT. CDR3 amino acids: CAISSGQGITDTQYF. DNA of the CDR3: TGTGCCATCTCCTCGGGACAGGGCATCACAGATACGCAGTATTTT.

The rearrangement uses TRBV19 and TRBJ1-5; possibly TRBD1 for D (5 bases). The CDR3 is 18 amino acids. The germline gives CDR1 LNHDA, CDR2 SQIVND (reference sequence). The germline V and J ends were trimmed by 4 bases and 0 bases, with 19 bases remaining between them. The CDR3 coding sequence is TGTGCCAGTAGTAAGGCCCCCGCGGGACGGACTAGCAATCAGCCCCAGCATTTT. It translates to CASSKAPAGRTSNQPQHF.

The chain is built from TRBV24-1 and TRBJ1-4; 7 positions match TRBD1. The trim removed 3 bases at V and 8 bases at J, leaving 8 bases unmatched. This CDR3 contains 15 residues. Germline-derived CDR1 and CDR2 are KGHDR and SFDVKD. CDR3: CATSDSRGSGEKLFF. The CDR3 DNA reads TGTGCCACCAGTGATAGCAGGGGGAGCGGAGAAAAACTGTTTTTT.

The chain has TRBV5-1 and TRBJ2-7; D unclear. Germline V lookup: CDR1 SGHRS, CDR2 YFSETQ. There are 13 residues in the CDR3. Trimming stripped 1 base from V and 2 bases from J, with 7 bases between. DNA for the CDR3: TGCGCCAGCAGCTTGTCGAACACCTACGAGCAGTACTTC. Its protein is CASSLSNTYEQYF. Combining the CDR3 with reference TRBV5-1 and TRBJ2-7 gives the whole variable domain KAGVTQTPRYLIKTRGQQVTLSCSPISGHRSVSWYQQTPGQGLQFLFEYFSETQRNKGNFPGRFSGRQFSNSRSEMNVSTLELGDSALYLCASSLSNTYEQYFGPGTRLTVT.